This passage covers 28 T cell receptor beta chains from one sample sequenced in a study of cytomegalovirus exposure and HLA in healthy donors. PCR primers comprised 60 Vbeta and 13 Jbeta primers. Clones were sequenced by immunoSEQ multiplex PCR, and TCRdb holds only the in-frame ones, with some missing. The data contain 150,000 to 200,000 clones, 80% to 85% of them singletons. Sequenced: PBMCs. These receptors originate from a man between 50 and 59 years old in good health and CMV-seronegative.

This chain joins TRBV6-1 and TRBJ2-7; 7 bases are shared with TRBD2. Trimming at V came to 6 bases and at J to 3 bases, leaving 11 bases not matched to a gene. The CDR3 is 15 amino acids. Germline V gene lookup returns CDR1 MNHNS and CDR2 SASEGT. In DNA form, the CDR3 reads TGTGCCAGCAGCCGCTCCGGGACTACAGACTACGAGCAGTACTTC. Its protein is CASSRSGTTDYEQYF.

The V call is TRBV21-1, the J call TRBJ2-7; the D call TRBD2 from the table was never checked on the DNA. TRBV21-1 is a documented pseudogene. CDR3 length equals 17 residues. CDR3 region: CASSKIPISTSSYEQYF. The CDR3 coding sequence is TGTGCCAGCAGCAAAATTCCAATTAGCACGAGCTCCTACGAGCAGTACTTC.

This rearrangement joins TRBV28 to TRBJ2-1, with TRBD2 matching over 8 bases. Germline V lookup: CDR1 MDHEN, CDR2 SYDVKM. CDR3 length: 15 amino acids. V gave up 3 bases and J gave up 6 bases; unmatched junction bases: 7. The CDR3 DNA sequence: TGTGCCAGCAGTTTTTATGGGACTAGGGTCAATGAGCAGTTCTTC. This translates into CASSFYGTRVNEQFF.

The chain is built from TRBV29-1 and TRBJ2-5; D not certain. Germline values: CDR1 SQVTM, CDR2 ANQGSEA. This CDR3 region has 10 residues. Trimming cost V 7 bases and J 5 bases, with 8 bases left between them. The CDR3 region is CSGGWETQYF. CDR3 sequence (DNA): TGCAGCGGCGGCTGGGAGACCCAGTACTTC.

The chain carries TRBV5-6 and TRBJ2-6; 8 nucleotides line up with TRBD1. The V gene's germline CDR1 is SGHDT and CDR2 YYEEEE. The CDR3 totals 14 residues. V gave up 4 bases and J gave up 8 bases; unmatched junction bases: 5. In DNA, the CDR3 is TGTGCCAGCAGCCAAGGACAGGGTCCCAACGTCCTGACTTTC. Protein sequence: CASSQGQGPNVLTF. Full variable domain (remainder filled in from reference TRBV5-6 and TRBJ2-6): DAGVTQSPTHLIKTRGQQVTLRCSPKSGHDTVSWYQQALGQGPQFIFQYYEEEERQRGNFPDRFSGHQFPNYSSELNVNALLLGDSALYLCASSQGQGPNVLTFGAGSRLTVL.

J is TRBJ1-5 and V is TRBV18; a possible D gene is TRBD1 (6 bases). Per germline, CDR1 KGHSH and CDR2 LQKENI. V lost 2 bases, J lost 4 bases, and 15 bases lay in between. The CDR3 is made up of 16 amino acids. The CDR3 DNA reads TGTGCCAGCTCACCAAGCGCTAGAGGGGGTAATCAGCCCCAGCATTTT. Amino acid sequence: CASSPSARGGNQPQHF.

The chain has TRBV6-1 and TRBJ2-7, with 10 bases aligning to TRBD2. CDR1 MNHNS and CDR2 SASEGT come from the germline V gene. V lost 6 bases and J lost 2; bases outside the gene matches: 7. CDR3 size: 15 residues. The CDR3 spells CASSKTSGIPYEQYF. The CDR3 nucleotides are TGTGCCAGCAGCAAAACTAGCGGGATTCCCTACGAGCAGTACTTC.

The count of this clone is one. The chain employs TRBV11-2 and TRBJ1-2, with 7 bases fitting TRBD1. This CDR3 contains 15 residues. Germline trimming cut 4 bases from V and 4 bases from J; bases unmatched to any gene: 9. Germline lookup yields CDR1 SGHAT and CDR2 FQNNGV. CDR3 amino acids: CASSSTGVSGYGYTF. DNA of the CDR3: TGTGCCAGCAGCTCTACAGGGGTTTCTGGCTATGGCTACACCTTC.

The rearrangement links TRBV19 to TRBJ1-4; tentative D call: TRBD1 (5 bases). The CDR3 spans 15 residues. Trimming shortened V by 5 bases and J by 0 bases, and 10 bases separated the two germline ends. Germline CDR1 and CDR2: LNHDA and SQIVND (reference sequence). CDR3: CASSAPRATNEKLFF. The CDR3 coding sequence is TGTGCCAGTAGTGCGCCCAGGGCAACTAATGAAAAACTGTTTTTT. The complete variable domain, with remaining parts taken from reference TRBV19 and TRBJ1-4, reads DGGITQSPKYLFRKEGQNVTLSCEQNLNHDAMYWYRQDPGQGLRLIYYSQIVNDFQKGDIAEGYSVSREKKESFPLTVTSAQKNPTAFYLCASSAPRATNEKLFFGSGTQLSVL.

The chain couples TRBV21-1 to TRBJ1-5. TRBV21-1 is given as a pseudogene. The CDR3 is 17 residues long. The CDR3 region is CASSPMMRRYSNQPQHF. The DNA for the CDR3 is TGTGCCAGCAGCCCGATGATGAGGCGGTATAGCAATCAGCCCCAGCATTTT.

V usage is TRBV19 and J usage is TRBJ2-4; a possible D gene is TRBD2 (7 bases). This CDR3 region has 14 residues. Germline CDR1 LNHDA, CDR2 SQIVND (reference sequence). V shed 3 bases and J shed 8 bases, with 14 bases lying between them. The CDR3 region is CASSMGGGRDIQYF. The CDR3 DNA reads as TGTGCCAGTAGTATGGGGGGGGGCCGGGACATTCAGTACTTC.

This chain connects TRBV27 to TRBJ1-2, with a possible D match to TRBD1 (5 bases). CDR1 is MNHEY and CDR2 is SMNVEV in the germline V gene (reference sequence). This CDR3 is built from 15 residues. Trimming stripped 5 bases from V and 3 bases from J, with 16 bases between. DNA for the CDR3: TGTGCCAGCAGTCTGCTCGGGGGGATGGACTATGGCTACACCTTC. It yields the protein CASSLLGGMDYGYTF.

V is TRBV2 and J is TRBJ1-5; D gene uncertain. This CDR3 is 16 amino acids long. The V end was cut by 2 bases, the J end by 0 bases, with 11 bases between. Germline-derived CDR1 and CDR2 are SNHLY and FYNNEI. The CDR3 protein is CASSESRGNSNQPQHF. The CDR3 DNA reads TGTGCCAGCAGTGAATCTCGAGGGAATAGCAATCAGCCCCAGCATTTT.

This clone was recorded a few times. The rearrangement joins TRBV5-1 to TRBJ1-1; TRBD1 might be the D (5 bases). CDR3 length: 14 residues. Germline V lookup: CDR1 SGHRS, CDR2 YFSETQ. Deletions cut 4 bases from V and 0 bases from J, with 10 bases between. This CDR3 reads CASSQGLLNTEAFF. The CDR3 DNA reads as TGCGCCAGCAGCCAGGGACTCCTGAACACTGAAGCTTTCTTT.

The CDR3 nucleotides read TGTGCCAGTAAGTCGGGACAGGGGAGCTATGGCTACACCTTC. As protein: CASKSGQGSYGYTF. The rearrangement joins TRBV19 to TRBJ1-2, with TRBD1 matching 10 bases. Germline CDR1 is LNHDA and CDR2 is SQIVND (reference sequence). With 7 bases clipped from V and 4 bases from J, the junction kept 6 bases outside the gene matches. This CDR3 comprises 14 residues.

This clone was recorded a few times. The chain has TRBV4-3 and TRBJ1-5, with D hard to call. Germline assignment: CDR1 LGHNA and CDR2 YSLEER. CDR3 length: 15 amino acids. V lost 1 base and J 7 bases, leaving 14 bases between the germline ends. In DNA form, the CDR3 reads TGCGCCAGCAGCCAAGGGGCGGAGGGAAGACAGCCCCAGCATTTT. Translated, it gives CASSQGAEGRQPQHF.

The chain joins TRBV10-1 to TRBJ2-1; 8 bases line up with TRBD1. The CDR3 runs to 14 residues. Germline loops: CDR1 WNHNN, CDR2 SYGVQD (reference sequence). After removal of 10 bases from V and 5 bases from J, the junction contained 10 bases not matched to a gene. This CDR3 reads CATKTGVRDNEQFF. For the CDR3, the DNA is TGCGCCACCAAGACAGGGGTCAGGGACAATGAGCAGTTCTTC.

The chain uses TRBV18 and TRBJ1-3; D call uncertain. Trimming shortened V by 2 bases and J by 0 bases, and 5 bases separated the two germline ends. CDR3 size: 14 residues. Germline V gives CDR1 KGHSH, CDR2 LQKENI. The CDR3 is CASSPTSSGNTIYF. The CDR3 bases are TGTGCCAGCTCACCAACGAGCTCTGGAAACACCATATATTTT.

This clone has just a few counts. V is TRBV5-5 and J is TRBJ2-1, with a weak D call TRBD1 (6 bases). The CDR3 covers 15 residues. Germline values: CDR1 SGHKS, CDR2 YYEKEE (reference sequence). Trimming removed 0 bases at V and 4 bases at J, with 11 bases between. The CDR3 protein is CASSLGDKIYNEQFF. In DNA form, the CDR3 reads TGTGCCAGCAGCTTGGGGGACAAGATTTACAATGAGCAGTTCTTC.

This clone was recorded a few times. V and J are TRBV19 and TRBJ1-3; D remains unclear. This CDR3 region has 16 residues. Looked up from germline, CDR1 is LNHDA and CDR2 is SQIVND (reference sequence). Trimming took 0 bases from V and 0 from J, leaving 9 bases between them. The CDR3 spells CASSIDSLRSGNTIYF. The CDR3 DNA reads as TGTGCCAGTAGTATAGACAGTCTCCGCTCTGGAAACACCATATATTTT.

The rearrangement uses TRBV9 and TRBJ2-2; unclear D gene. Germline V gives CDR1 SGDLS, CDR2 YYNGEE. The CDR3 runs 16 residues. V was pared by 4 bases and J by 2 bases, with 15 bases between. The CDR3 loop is CASSPDSFLNTGELFF. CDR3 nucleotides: TGTGCCAGCAGCCCCGACTCCTTCCTCAACACCGGGGAGCTGTTTTTT.

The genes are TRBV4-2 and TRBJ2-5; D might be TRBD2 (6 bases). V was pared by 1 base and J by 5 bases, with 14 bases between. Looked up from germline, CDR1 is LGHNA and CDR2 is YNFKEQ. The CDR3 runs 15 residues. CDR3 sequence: CASSQGDLSRETQYF. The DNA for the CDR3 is TGTGCCAGCAGCCAAGGGGACTTGAGCCGGGAGACCCAGTACTTC.

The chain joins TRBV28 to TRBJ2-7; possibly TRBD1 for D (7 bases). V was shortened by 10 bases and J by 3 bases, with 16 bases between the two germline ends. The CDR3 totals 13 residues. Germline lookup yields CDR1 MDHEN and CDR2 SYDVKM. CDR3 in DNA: TGTGCCACCGGGGGACAGCCGTACTACGAGCAGTACTTC. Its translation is CATGGQPYYEQYF.

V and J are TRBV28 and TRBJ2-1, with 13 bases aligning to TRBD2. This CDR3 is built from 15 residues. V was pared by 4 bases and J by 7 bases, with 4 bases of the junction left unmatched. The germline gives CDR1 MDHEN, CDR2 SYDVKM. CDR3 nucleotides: TGTGCCAGCAGTTGGACTAGCGGGAGAAGGAATGAGCAGTTCTTC. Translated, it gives CASSWTSGRRNEQFF.

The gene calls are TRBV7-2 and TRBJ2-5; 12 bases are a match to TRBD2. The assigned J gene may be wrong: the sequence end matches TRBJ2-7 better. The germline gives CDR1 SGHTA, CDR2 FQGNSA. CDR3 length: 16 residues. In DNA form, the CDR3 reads TGTGCCAGCAGCTTCTCTAGCGGGAGGGCCGGGCACGAGCAGTACTTC. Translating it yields CASSFSSGRAGHEQYF.

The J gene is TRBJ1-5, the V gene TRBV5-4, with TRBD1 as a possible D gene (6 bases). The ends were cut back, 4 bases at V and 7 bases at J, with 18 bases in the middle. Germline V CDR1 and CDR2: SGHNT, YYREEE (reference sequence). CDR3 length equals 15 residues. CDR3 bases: TGTGCCAGCAGCCAGGGGCCAGGGCGCAGGCAGCCCCAGCATTTT. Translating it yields CASSQGPGRRQPQHF.

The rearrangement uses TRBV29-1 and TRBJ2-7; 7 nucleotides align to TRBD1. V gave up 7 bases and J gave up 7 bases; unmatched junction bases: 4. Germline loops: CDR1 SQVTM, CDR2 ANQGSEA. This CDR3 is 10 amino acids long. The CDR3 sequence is CSAGTVEQYF. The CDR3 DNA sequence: TGCAGCGCTGGGACAGTTGAGCAGTACTTC.

This CDR3 is CASSLDRNTEAFF. CDR3 nucleotide sequence: TGTGCCAGCTCACTCGACAGGAACACTGAAGCTTTCTTT. The V and J genes are TRBV18 and TRBJ1-1; a weak D match, TRBD1 (5 bases). CDR3 length: 13 residues. Trimming took off 4 bases at V and 1 base at J, with 7 bases between the two ends. The V gene's germline CDR1 is KGHSH and CDR2 LQKENI. Using reference TRBV18 and TRBJ1-1 for the parts outside the CDR3, the full variable domain is NAGVMQNPRHLVRRRGQEARLRCSPMKGHSHVYWYRQLPEEGLKFMVYLQKENIIDESGMPKERFSAEFPKEGPSILRIQQVVRGDSAAYFCASSLDRNTEAFFGQGTRLTVV.